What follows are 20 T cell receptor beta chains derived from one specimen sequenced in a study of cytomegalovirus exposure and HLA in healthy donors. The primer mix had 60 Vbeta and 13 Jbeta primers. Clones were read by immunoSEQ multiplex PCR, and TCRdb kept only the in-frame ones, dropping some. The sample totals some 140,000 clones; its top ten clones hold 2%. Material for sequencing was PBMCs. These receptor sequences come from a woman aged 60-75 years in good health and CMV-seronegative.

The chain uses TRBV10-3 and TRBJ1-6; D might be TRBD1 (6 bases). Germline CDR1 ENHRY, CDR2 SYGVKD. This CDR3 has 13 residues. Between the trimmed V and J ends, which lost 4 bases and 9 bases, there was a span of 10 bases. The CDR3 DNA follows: TGTGCCATCAGTGGGGACAATTTTTCACCCCTCCACTTT. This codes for CAISGDNFSPLHF.

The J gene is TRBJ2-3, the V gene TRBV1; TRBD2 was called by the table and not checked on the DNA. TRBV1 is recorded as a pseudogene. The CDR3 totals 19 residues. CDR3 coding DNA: TGCACCAGCAGCCAAGTCTCTGGTCTAGCCCTTCAAAGCACAGATACGCAGTATTTT. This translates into CTSSQVSGLALQSTDTQYF.

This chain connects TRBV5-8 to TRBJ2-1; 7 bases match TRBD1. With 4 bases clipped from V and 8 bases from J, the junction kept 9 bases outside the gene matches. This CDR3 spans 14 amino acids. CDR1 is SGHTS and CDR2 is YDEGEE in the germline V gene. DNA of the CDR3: TGTGCCAGCAGCGCCGGGGACAGCCAGCATGAGCAGTTCTTC. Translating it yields CASSAGDSQHEQFF.

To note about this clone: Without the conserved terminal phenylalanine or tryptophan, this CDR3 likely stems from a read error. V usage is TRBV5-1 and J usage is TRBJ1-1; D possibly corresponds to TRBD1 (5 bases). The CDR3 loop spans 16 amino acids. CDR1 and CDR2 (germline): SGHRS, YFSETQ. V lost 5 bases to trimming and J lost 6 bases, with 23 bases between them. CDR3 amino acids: CASSRQSRTLLPEAFV. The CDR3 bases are TGCGCCAGCAGTCGACAGTCCAGGACACTGCTCCCTGAAGCTTTCGTT.

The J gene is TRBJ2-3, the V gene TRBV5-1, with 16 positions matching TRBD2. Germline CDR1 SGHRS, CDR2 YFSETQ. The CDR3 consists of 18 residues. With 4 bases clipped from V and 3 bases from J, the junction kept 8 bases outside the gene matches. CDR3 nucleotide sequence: TGCGCCAGCAGCGTGGGACTAGCGGGGGGGGGTTTGACAGATACGCAGTATTTT. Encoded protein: CASSVGLAGGGLTDTQYF. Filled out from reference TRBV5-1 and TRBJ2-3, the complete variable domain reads KAGVTQTPRYLIKTRGQQVTLSCSPISGHRSVSWYQQTPGQGLQFLFEYFSETQRNKGNFPGRFSGRQFSNSRSEMNVSTLELGDSALYLCASSVGLAGGGLTDTQYFGPGTRLTVL.

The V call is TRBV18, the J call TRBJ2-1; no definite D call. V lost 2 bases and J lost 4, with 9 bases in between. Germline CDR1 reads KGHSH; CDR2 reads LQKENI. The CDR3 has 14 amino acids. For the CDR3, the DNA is TGTGCCAGCTCACCAGTAGCCGGGTACAATGAGCAGTTCTTC. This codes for CASSPVAGYNEQFF.

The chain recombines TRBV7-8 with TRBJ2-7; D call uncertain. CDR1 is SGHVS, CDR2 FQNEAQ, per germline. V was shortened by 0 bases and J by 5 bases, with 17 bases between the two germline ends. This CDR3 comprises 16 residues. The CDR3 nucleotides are TGTGCCAGCAGCTTAGCGCTCTATGACCCCCGGGACGAGCAGTACTTC. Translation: CASSLALYDPRDEQYF. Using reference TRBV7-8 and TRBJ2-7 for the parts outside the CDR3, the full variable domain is GAGVSQSPRYKVAKRGQDVALRCDPISGHVSLFWYQQALGQGPEFLTYFQNEAQLDKSGLPSDRFFAERPEGSVSTLKIQRTQQEDSAVYLCASSLALYDPRDEQYFGPGTRLTVT.

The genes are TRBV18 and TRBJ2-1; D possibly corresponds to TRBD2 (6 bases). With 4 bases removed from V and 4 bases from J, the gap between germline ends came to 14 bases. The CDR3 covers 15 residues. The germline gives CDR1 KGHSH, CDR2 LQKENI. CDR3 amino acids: CASSLGTQKYNEQFF. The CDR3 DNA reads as TGTGCCAGCTCACTCGGGACTCAAAAATACAATGAGCAGTTCTTC.

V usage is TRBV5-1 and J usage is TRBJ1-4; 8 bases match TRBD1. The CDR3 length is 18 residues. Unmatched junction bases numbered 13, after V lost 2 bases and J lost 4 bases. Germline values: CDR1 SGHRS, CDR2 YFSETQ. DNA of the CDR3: TGCGCCAGCAGCTTACAGGGGGGTAGTGATACCCTTAATGAAAAACTGTTTTTT. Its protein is CASSLQGGSDTLNEKLFF. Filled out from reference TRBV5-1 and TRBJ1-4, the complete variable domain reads KAGVTQTPRYLIKTRGQQVTLSCSPISGHRSVSWYQQTPGQGLQFLFEYFSETQRNKGNFPGRFSGRQFSNSRSEMNVSTLELGDSALYLCASSLQGGSDTLNEKLFFGSGTQLSVL.

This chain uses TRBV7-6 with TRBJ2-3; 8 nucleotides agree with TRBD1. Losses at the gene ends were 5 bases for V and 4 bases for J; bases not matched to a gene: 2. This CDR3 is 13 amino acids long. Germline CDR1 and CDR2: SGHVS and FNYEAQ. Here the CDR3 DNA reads TGTGCCAGCAGCCAACAGGGGGCAGATACGCAGTATTTT. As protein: CASSQQGADTQYF.

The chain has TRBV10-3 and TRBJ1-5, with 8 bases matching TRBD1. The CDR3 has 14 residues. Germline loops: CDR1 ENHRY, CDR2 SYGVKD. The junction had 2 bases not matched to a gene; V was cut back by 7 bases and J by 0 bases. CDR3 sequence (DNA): TGTGCCATCAATGACAGGGGTAGCAATCAGCCCCAGCATTTT. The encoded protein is CAINDRGSNQPQHF.

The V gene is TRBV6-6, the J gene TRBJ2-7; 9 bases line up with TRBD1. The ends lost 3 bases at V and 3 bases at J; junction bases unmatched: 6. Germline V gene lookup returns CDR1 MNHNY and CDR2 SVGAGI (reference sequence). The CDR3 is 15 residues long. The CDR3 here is CASSYSGTGRYEQYF. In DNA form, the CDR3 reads TGTGCCAGCAGTTATTCCGGGACAGGGCGCTACGAGCAGTACTTC.

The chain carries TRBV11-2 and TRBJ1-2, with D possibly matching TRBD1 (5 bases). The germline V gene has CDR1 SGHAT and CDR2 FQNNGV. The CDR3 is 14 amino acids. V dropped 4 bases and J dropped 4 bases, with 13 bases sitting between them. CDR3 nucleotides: TGTGCCAGCAGCTCAATACAGGTCTTCTATGGCTACACCTTC. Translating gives CASSSIQVFYGYTF.

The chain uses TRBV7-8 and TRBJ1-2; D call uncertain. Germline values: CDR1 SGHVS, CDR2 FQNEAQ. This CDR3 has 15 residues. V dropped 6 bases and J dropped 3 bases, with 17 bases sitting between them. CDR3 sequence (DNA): TGTGCCAGCAGTCCATCGACGGGATTCGACTATGGCTACACCTTC. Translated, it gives CASSPSTGFDYGYTF.

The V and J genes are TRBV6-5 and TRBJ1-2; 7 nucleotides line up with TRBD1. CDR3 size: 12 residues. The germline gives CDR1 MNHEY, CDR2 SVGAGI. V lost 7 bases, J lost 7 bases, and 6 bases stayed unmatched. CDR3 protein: CASTEDRVGYTF. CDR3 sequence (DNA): TGTGCCAGCACCGAAGACAGGGTTGGCTACACCTTC.

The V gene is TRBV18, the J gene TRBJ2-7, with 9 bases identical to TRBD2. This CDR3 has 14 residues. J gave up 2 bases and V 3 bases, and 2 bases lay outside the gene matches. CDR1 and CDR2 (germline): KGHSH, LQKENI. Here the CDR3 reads CASSPGLAPYEQYF. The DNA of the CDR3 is TGTGCCAGCTCACCCGGACTAGCGCCCTACGAGCAGTACTTC.

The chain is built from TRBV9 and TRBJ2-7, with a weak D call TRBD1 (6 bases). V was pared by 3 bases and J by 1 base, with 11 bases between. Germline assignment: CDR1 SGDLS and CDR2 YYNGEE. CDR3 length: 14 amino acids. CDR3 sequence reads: CASSATGSSYEQYF. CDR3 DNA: TGTGCCAGCAGCGCTACAGGGAGTTCCTACGAGCAGTACTTC. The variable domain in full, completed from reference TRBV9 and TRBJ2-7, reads DSGVTQTPKHLITATGQRVTLRCSPRSGDLSVYWYQQSLDQGLQFLIQYYNGEERAKGNILERFSAQQFPDLHSELNLSSLELGDSALYFCASSATGSSYEQYFGPGTRLTVT.

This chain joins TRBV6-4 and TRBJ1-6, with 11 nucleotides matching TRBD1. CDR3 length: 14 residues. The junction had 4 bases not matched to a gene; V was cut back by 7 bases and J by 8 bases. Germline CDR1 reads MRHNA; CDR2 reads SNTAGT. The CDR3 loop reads CASTSGQGDSPLHF. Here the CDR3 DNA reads TGTGCCAGCACCTCGGGACAGGGGGATTCACCCCTCCACTTT.

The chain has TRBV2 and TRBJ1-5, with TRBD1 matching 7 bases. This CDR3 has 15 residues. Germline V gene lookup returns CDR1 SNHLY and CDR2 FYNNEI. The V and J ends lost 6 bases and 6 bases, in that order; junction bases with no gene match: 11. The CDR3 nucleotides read TGTGCCAGCAGCTTTGACAGGGTTGCTTTTCAGCCCCAGCATTTT. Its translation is CASSFDRVAFQPQHF.

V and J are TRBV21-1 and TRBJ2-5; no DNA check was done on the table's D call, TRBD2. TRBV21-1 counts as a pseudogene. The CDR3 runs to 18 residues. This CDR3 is CASSKRGLAGKNRETQYF. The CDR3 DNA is TGTGCCAGCAGCAAAAGGGGACTAGCGGGAAAGAATCGGGAGACCCAGTACTTC.